These 20 T cell receptor beta chains share one sample of origin, sequenced in a study of cytomegalovirus exposure and HLA in healthy donors (dated by TCRdb to 2015 to 2018). The library came from the immunoSEQ multiplex PCR assay. For the multiplex PCR, a mixture combining 60 forward primers for TCR Vbeta segments and 13 reverse primers for TCR Jbeta segments was used. TCRdb took over this immuneACCESS table, retaining in-frame rearrangements with V and J assigned. Such tables are incomplete; in checked studies, under half of the missing clones stem from an unresolved V gene, and the remainder is unexplained. The sample data list 150,000 or so clones, and around three quarters of these were observed just once. The ten top clones hold about 13% of the sample. Sequencing used PBMCs. The receptors here all came from a man aged 35-49 years in good health and CMV-seropositive.

In this sample, this clone turned up a few times. V usage is TRBV7-9 and J usage is TRBJ2-6, with D perhaps matching TRBD1 (5 bases). V was pared by 5 bases and J by 0 bases, with 8 bases between. The V gene's germline CDR1 is SEHNR and CDR2 FQNEAQ (reference sequence). CDR3 size: 15 residues. As DNA, the CDR3 is TGTGCCAGCAGCCGCCAGGGCTCTGGGGCCAACGTCCTGACTTTC. The encoded protein is CASSRQGSGANVLTF.

The gene calls are TRBV7-9 and TRBJ2-3; possibly TRBD2 for D (6 bases). The CDR3 length is 18 residues. Germline CDR1 is SEHNR and CDR2 is FQNEAQ (reference sequence). Deletions cut 5 bases from V and 1 base from J, with 22 bases between. The CDR3 spells CASSPPEGRAEGTDTQYF. The CDR3 nucleotides read TGTGCCAGCAGCCCCCCGGAGGGCAGGGCGGAAGGCACAGATACGCAGTATTTT.

V gene TRBV18 combines with J gene TRBJ2-1; no clear D. This CDR3 is 15 amino acids long. V was pared by 0 bases and J by 4 bases, with 10 bases between. The germline CDR1 and CDR2 sequences are KGHSH and LQKENI. The CDR3 nucleotides are TGTGCCAGCTCACCACCGGAGATCACATACAATGAGCAGTTCTTC. Protein product: CASSPPEITYNEQFF.

This chain uses TRBV5-4 with TRBJ2-1; no firm D call. The germline V gene encodes CDR1 SGHNT and CDR2 YYREEE (reference sequence). This CDR3 is built from 14 residues. The V gene lost 2 bases and the J gene lost 3 bases, with 9 bases spanning the gap. This chain's CDR3 is CASSFNKHYNEQFF. CDR3 in DNA: TGTGCCAGCAGCTTCAACAAACACTACAATGAGCAGTTCTTC.

There are a few counts of this clone. V is TRBV7-2 and J is TRBJ2-4; D uncertain. Germline lookup yields CDR1 SGHTA and CDR2 FQGNSA. V was trimmed by 3 bases and J by 7 bases, leaving 7 bases between them. The CDR3 covers 12 residues. Here the CDR3 reads CASSLQRNIQYF. CDR3 nucleotide sequence: TGTGCCAGCAGCTTGCAGAGGAACATTCAGTACTTC.

This rearrangement joins TRBV7-9 to TRBJ2-5, with 8 positions matching TRBD1. The CDR3 totals 13 residues. Germline CDR1 reads SEHNR; CDR2 reads FQNEAQ (reference sequence). V lost 7 bases, J lost 7 bases, and 8 bases stayed unmatched. CDR3 bases: TGTGCCAGCACATCAAACAGGGGGGCGACCCAGTACTTC. This translates into CASTSNRGATQYF.

V is TRBV7-8 and J is TRBJ2-3, with D unresolved. The length of the CDR3 is 13 residues. V lost 4 bases and J lost 4, with 9 bases in between. CDR1 is SGHVS, CDR2 FQNEAQ, per germline. The CDR3, as DNA: TGTGCCAGCAGCTCTAGAGGCGCAGATACGCAGTATTTT. Protein: CASSSRGADTQYF.

This sequence joins TRBV16 and TRBJ1-1, with 7 bases identical to TRBD1. V was clipped by 1 base and J by 8 bases; unmatched bases: 4. Germline lookup yields CDR1 KGHSY and CDR2 FQNENV. The CDR3 totals 13 residues. The CDR3 here is CASSQWLGQEAFF. CDR3 nucleotide sequence: TGTGCCAGCAGCCAATGGTTGGGACAGGAAGCTTTCTTT.

V gene TRBV7-6 combines with J gene TRBJ1-1; D not resolved. This CDR3 has 15 residues. Trimming stripped 4 bases from V and 1 base from J, with 13 bases between. Per the germline V gene, CDR1 is SGHVS and CDR2 is FNYEAQ. The CDR3 DNA reads as TGTGCCAGCAGCTCCCAGTGGGAGGGGAACACTGAAGCTTTCTTT. Protein: CASSSQWEGNTEAFF. Variable domain in full (rest from reference TRBV7-6 and TRBJ1-1): GAGVSQSPRYKVTKRGQDVALRCDPISGHVSLYWYRQALGQGPEFLTYFNYEAQQDKSGLPNDRFSAERPEGSISTLTIQRTEQRDSAMYRCASSSQWEGNTEAFFGQGTRLTVV.

This clone appeared once. This rearrangement joins TRBV7-3 to TRBJ2-7; TRBD1 aligns across 8 bases. V was clipped by 4 bases and J by 2 bases; unmatched bases: 7. The CDR3 spans 15 residues. Germline V lookup: CDR1 SGHTA, CDR2 FQGTGA. In nucleotides, the CDR3 is TGTGCCAGCAGCTCGCGGGACAGGTCAACCTACGAGCAGTACTTC. It specifies CASSSRDRSTYEQYF.

The rearrangement uses TRBV7-8 and TRBJ2-7, with a weak D call TRBD2 (6 bases). V was shortened by 4 bases and J by 0 bases, with 13 bases between the two germline ends. The CDR3 is made up of 15 amino acids. The germline gives CDR1 SGHVS, CDR2 FQNEAQ. The chain's CDR3 is CASSSGLTLSYEQYF. In DNA, the CDR3 is TGTGCCAGCAGCTCCGGACTAACACTCTCCTACGAGCAGTACTTC.

In regard to this clone: The CDR3 end shows no conserved phenylalanine or tryptophan, and so a read error is likely. The CDR3 sequence is CAWSRGPEQYL. The DNA of the CDR3 is TGTGCCTGGAGTAGGGGGCCTGAGCAGTACCTC. The chain has TRBV30 and TRBJ2-7; 7 bases line up with TRBD1. Germline CDR1 GTSNPN, CDR2 SVGIG (reference sequence). V was pared by 2 bases and J by 7 bases, with 2 bases of the junction left unmatched. The CDR3 runs 11 residues.

The chain uses TRBV19 and TRBJ1-2; 7 nucleotides align to TRBD1. Germline V gives CDR1 LNHDA, CDR2 SQIVND (reference sequence). This CDR3 has 15 amino acids. Trimming took 2 bases from V and 8 from J; bases not matched to a gene: 11. Here the CDR3 DNA reads TGTGCCAGTAGTATAACCGGGACAGCCTCCGGGGGCTACACCTTC. Amino acids: CASSITGTASGGYTF.

The gene calls are TRBV5-1 and TRBJ2-7; 7 nucleotides align to TRBD2. Germline V gives CDR1 SGHRS, CDR2 YFSETQ. The CDR3 spans 14 residues. The J segment lost 7 bases and the V segment lost 2 bases, leaving 9 bases of the junction unmatched. Here the CDR3 reads CASSLRLAGGEQYF. The CDR3 DNA reads TGCGCCAGCAGCTTAAGACTAGCCGGGGGGGAGCAGTACTTC. Complete variable domain (other parts from reference TRBV5-1 and TRBJ2-7): KAGVTQTPRYLIKTRGQQVTLSCSPISGHRSVSWYQQTPGQGLQFLFEYFSETQRNKGNFPGRFSGRQFSNSRSEMNVSTLELGDSALYLCASSLRLAGGEQYFGPGTRLTVT.

The rearrangement joins TRBV7-6 to TRBJ2-7; tentatively, D is TRBD2 (6 bases). Germline CDR1 and CDR2: SGHVS and FNYEAQ. The V and J ends lost 2 bases and 3 bases respectively, with 14 bases between them. The CDR3 has 15 residues. CDR3 protein: CASSLNPAGFYEQYF. CDR3 DNA: TGTGCCAGCAGCTTAAATCCGGCGGGATTCTACGAGCAGTACTTC.

This clone has only a few counts. This chain connects TRBV2 to TRBJ1-5; TRBD1 aligns across 9 bases. V lost 3 bases, J lost 7 bases, and 10 bases stayed unmatched. The germline CDR1 and CDR2 sequences are SNHLY and FYNNEI. CDR3 length: 16 residues. The CDR3 nucleotides read TGTGCCAGCAGTGACGGGACAGGGTGGCCTGGGCAGCCCCAGCATTTT. Protein product: CASSDGTGWPGQPQHF. The variable domain in full, with the rest retrieved from reference TRBV2 and TRBJ1-5, is EPEVTQTPSHQVTQMGQEVILRCVPISNHLYFYWYRQILGQKVEFLVSFYNNEISEKSEIFDDQFSVERPDGSNFTLKIRSTKLEDSAMYFCASSDGTGWPGQPQHFGDGTRLSIL.

Concerning this clone: Additional DNA sequences in this sample encode the identical CDR3. V usage is TRBV21-1 and J usage is TRBJ2-1; the listed D gene, TRBD2, was not tested against the DNA. TRBV21-1 is reported as a pseudogene. This CDR3 region has 17 residues. The CDR3 DNA is TGTGCCAGCAGCAAAGATGCCCTAGCGGGATGCTACAATGAGCAGTTCTTC. This encodes CASSKDALAGCYNEQFF.

This clone was observed a few times. The chain combines TRBV5-1 with TRBJ1-6; D gene uncertain. Germline values: CDR1 SGHRS, CDR2 YFSETQ. CDR3 length: 13 amino acids. The ends were cut back, 1 base at V and 6 bases at J, with 5 bases in the middle. The CDR3 spells CASSLQRNSPLHF. The DNA for the CDR3 is TGCGCCAGCAGCTTGCAGCGTAATTCACCCCTCCACTTT.

The chain combines TRBV19 with TRBJ2-1; TRBD2 might be the D (5 bases). The CDR3 totals 14 residues. Between the trimmed V and J ends, which lost 1 base and 3 bases, there was a span of 7 bases. Germline lookup yields CDR1 LNHDA and CDR2 SQIVND (reference sequence). The CDR3 region is CASSIGTGYNEQFF. CDR3 DNA sequence: TGTGCCAGTAGTATAGGGACTGGCTACAATGAGCAGTTCTTC.

The gene calls are TRBV5-4 and TRBJ2-1, with TRBD2 identical over 13 bases. This CDR3 has 17 residues. J gave up 7 bases and V 4 bases, and 11 bases lay outside the gene matches. Germline CDR1 and CDR2: SGHNT and YYREEE (reference sequence). The CDR3 DNA reads as TGTGCCAGCAGCCCAGGGACTAGCGGGGCCTGGGGGAATGAGCAGTTCTTC. Amino acids: CASSPGTSGAWGNEQFF.